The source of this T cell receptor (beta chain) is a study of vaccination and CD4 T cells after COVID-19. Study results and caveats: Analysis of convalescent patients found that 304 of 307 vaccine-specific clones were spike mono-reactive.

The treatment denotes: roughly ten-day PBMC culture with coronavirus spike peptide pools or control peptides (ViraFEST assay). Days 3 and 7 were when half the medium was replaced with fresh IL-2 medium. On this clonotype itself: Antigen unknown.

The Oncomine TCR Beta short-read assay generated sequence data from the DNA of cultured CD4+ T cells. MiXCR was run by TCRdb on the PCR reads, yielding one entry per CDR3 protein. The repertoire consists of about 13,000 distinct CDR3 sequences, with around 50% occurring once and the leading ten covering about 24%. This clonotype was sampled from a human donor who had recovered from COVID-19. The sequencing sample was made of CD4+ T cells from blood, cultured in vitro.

The CDR3 DNA reads TGTGCCACCAGCAGAGACAGGGTTTTCGGCGGGGAGCTGTTTTTT. As protein: CATSRDRVFGGELFF. This rearrangement joins TRBV15 to TRBJ2-2; a possible D gene is TRBD1 (5 bases). Per germline, CDR1 LNHNV and CDR2 YYDKDF (reference sequence). The germline V and J ends were trimmed by 0 bases and 7 bases, with 12 bases remaining between them. The CDR3 spans 15 residues.